One sample yielded the 26 T cell receptor beta chains listed below, sequenced in a study of CD8+ T cells in alopecia areata. Isolated RNA was reverse transcribed into cDNA used as the sequencing template. Sequencing was performed with immunoSEQ multiplex PCR; in TCRdb, only in-frame clones are kept and a portion is missing. The sample comprises 90,000 to 120,000 clones, approximately 61% of which are singletons, and roughly a quarter rests with the top ten. Sequencing was performed on NKG2D-low CD8+ T cells sorted from blood. Every receptor here comes from a human donor with alopecia areata.

The chain carries TRBV19 and TRBJ1-2; no clear D. Germline V gene sequence: CDR1 LNHDA, CDR2 SQIVND (reference sequence). The CDR3 has 14 residues. Trimming shortened V by 8 bases and J by 5 bases, and 18 bases separated the two germline ends. The CDR3, as DNA: TGTGCCAGTGAACCGTCGGACGGAACGTATGGCTACACCTTC. This gives the protein CASEPSDGTYGYTF. Drawing the rest from reference TRBV19 and TRBJ1-2, the complete variable domain is DGGITQSPKYLFRKEGQNVTLSCEQNLNHDAMYWYRQDPGQGLRLIYYSQIVNDFQKGDIAEGYSVSREKKESFPLTVTSAQKNPTAFYLCASEPSDGTYGYTFGSGTRLTVV.

This clone was detected a few times. V usage is TRBV5-6 and J usage is TRBJ2-7; D remains ambiguous. V lost 4 bases and J 2 bases, leaving 10 bases between the germline ends. This CDR3 has 13 amino acids. Germline lookup yields CDR1 SGHDT and CDR2 YYEEEE. CDR3: CASSHSYTYEQYF. The CDR3, as DNA: TGTGCCAGCAGCCACAGCTATACCTACGAGCAGTACTTC. The whole variable domain, filled in from reference TRBV5-6 and TRBJ2-7, reads DAGVTQSPTHLIKTRGQQVTLRCSPKSGHDTVSWYQQALGQGPQFIFQYYEEEERQRGNFPDRFSGHQFPNYSSELNVNALLLGDSALYLCASSHSYTYEQYFGPGTRLTVT.

With regard to this clone: Other DNA sequences in the sample encode the same CDR3. V and J are TRBV27 and TRBJ1-1; D is perhaps TRBD1 (5 bases). CDR3 length equals 11 residues. Between the trimmed V and J ends, which lost 7 bases and 6 bases, there was a span of 9 bases. Germline V gives CDR1 MNHEY, CDR2 SMNVEV (reference sequence). The DNA for the CDR3 is TGTGCCAGCACCAAGGGGTCTGAAGCTTTCTTT. Translated: CASTKGSEAFF.

This chain links TRBV30 with TRBJ1-2; D remains unclear. This CDR3 is 11 amino acids long. Germline V gives CDR1 GTSNPN, CDR2 SVGIG (reference sequence). Trimming removed 5 bases from V and 8 bases from J, with 12 bases in between. The CDR3 spells CAWEDSYGYTF. CDR3 DNA sequence: TGTGCCTGGGAGGACTCCTACGGCTACACCTTC. Looking up the rest from reference TRBV30 and TRBJ1-2 gives the full variable domain: SQTIHQWPATLVQPVGSPLSLECTVEGTSNPNLYWYRQAAGRGLQLLFYSVGIGQISSEVPQNLSASRPQDRQFILSSKKLLLSDSGFYLCAWEDSYGYTFGSGTRLTVV.

The chain employs TRBV5-6 and TRBJ2-5; D not resolved. Germline values: CDR1 SGHDT, CDR2 YYEEEE. This CDR3 has 14 residues. Trimming pared 4 bases from V and 2 bases from J, leaving 12 bases between. CDR3 loop: CASSPVGKQETQYF. The CDR3 nucleotides are TGTGCCAGCAGCCCCGTGGGGAAACAAGAGACCCAGTACTTC. Full variable domain (remainder filled in from reference TRBV5-6 and TRBJ2-5): DAGVTQSPTHLIKTRGQQVTLRCSPKSGHDTVSWYQQALGQGPQFIFQYYEEEERQRGNFPDRFSGHQFPNYSSELNVNALLLGDSALYLCASSPVGKQETQYFGPGTRLLVL.

This chain links TRBV30 with TRBJ1-2, with TRBD1 identical over 8 bases. The CDR3 spans 13 residues. Germline V CDR1 and CDR2: GTSNPN, SVGIG (reference sequence). Trimming removed 2 bases from V and 7 bases from J; junction bases left unmatched: 6. The chain's CDR3 is CAWSIGQGSGYTF. CDR3 sequence (DNA): TGTGCCTGGAGTATCGGACAGGGCTCTGGCTACACCTTC. Complete variable domain (other parts from reference TRBV30 and TRBJ1-2): SQTIHQWPATLVQPVGSPLSLECTVEGTSNPNLYWYRQAAGRGLQLLFYSVGIGQISSEVPQNLSASRPQDRQFILSSKKLLLSDSGFYLCAWSIGQGSGYTFGSGTRLTVV.

This chain connects TRBV19 to TRBJ2-2, with 8 bases aligning to TRBD1. V lost 4 bases to trimming and J lost 4 bases; unmatched junction nucleotides: 5. Germline V gene sequence: CDR1 LNHDA, CDR2 SQIVND (reference sequence). This CDR3 has 15 residues. CDR3 coding DNA: TGTGCCAGTAGTAACCGGGACAGGTCCACCGGGGAGCTGTTTTTT. This translates into CASSNRDRSTGELFF.

Worth noting for this clone: Its ends do not fully match the called genes, so a read error is possible. The genes are TRBV5-4 and TRBJ2-7; the D call may be TRBD1 or TRBD2 (5 bases each). The CDR3 covers 14 residues. CDR1 SGHNT and CDR2 YYREEE come from the germline V gene (reference sequence). DNA for the CDR3: TGTGCCAGCAGCTCGGGGCCGATCAGTACCTTTACGAACTTC. Translation gives CASSSGPISTFTNF.

This clone was observed once. V usage is TRBV5-1 and J usage is TRBJ2-3, with a tentative D call TRBD1 (5 bases). Per the germline V gene, CDR1 is SGHRS and CDR2 is YFSETQ. V lost 0 bases and J 2 bases, leaving 13 bases between the germline ends. The CDR3 extends over 16 amino acids. CDR3 loop: CASSLAHRPATDTQYF. Written as DNA, the CDR3 is TGCGCCAGCAGCTTGGCTCACAGGCCCGCCACAGATACGCAGTATTTT.

This rearrangement joins TRBV27 to TRBJ2-6; tentatively, D is TRBD1 (5 bases). V gave up 2 bases and J gave up 0 bases, with 11 bases separating them. From germline, CDR1 is MNHEY and CDR2 SMNVEV (reference sequence). The CDR3 extends over 17 amino acids. The CDR3 loop is CASSLRGKSSGANVLTF. As DNA, the CDR3 is TGTGCCAGCAGTTTAAGGGGAAAGAGCTCTGGGGCCAACGTCCTGACTTTC. The whole variable domain, remainder taken from reference TRBV27 and TRBJ2-6, is EAQVTQNPRYLITVTGKKLTVTCSQNMNHEYMSWYRQDPGLGLRQIYYSMNVEVTDKGDVPEGYKVSRKEKRNFPLILESPSPNQTSLYFCASSLRGKSSGANVLTFGAGSRLTVL.

The chain couples TRBV10-3 to TRBJ2-1; D not certain. Germline V gene lookup returns CDR1 ENHRY and CDR2 SYGVKD. The CDR3 is 14 residues long. Trimming shortened V by 3 bases and J by 1 base, and 7 bases separated the two germline ends. As DNA, the CDR3 is TGTGCCATCAGTGACGGCCGTTCCTACAATGAGCAGTTCTTC. Residues: CAISDGRSYNEQFF.

This chain links TRBV6-1 with TRBJ2-1; D might be TRBD2 (5 bases). The V end was cut by 2 bases, the J end by 8 bases, with 10 bases between. The CDR3 covers 13 residues. CDR1 and CDR2 (germline): MNHNS, SASEGT. CDR3 sequence reads: CASSEIRGDEQFF. The CDR3 nucleotides are TGTGCCAGCAGTGAAATTCGGGGTGATGAGCAGTTCTTC.

The chain is built from TRBV9 and TRBJ1-1; 7 bases are a match to TRBD1. Germline lookup yields CDR1 SGDLS and CDR2 YYNGEE. With 4 bases clipped from V and 4 bases from J, the junction kept 4 bases outside the gene matches. The CDR3 loop spans 13 amino acids. The CDR3 sequence is CASSQQGSTEAFF. The CDR3, as DNA: TGTGCCAGCAGCCAACAGGGGAGCACTGAAGCTTTCTTT.

The chain links TRBV6-4 to TRBJ2-1; 12 nucleotides align to TRBD2. Germline values: CDR1 MRHNA, CDR2 SNTAGT. The CDR3 has 19 amino acids. With 0 bases clipped from V and 6 bases from J, the junction kept 12 bases outside the gene matches. CDR3 bases: TGTGCCAGCAGTGACTCTGAGTCTAGCGGGAGGGCCCTTAGCAATGAGCAGTTCTTC. This encodes CASSDSESSGRALSNEQFF.

The rearrangement links TRBV6-1 to TRBJ2-6; TRBD1 matches 9 bases. V shed 2 bases and J 1 base; nucleotides not matched to a gene: 15. This CDR3 contains 21 residues. CDR1 and CDR2 (germline): MNHNS, SASEGT. CDR3 amino acids: CASSEPPLGQGRRSGANVLTF. CDR3 sequence (DNA): TGTGCCAGCAGTGAACCCCCGCTTGGACAGGGGCGCCGATCTGGGGCCAACGTCCTGACTTTC.

This clone occurred a few times. This chain links TRBV28 with TRBJ2-7, with D perhaps TRBD1 or TRBD2 (6 bases each). Germline V gene data show CDR1 as MDHEN and CDR2 as SYDVKM. V was pared by 6 bases and J by 3 bases, with 12 bases between. The CDR3 contains 13 residues. CDR3 amino acids: CASSPEGGYEQYF. CDR3 nucleotide sequence: TGTGCCAGCAGCCCGGAGGGGGGCTACGAGCAGTACTTC.

The chain couples TRBV9 to TRBJ2-5; 7 nucleotides align to TRBD2. The CDR3 spans 14 residues. V gave up 4 bases and J gave up 2 bases; unmatched junction bases: 5. From germline, CDR1 is SGDLS and CDR2 YYNGEE. CDR3 sequence reads: CASSITSAQETQYF. CDR3 coding DNA: TGTGCCAGCAGCATCACTAGCGCACAAGAGACCCAGTACTTC.

A few counts support this clone. The chain combines TRBV7-9 with TRBJ2-1; no firm D call. The germline V and J ends were trimmed by 4 bases and 10 bases, with 2 bases remaining between them. Per the germline V gene, CDR1 is SEHNR and CDR2 is FQNEAQ (reference sequence). The CDR3 contains 9 residues. The CDR3, as DNA: TGTGCCAGCAGCTCCGAGCAGTTCTTC. The encoded protein is CASSSEQFF.

This clone was seen a few times. The chain uses TRBV27 and TRBJ2-3; 11 bases line up with TRBD1. CDR1 and CDR2 from the germline V gene are MNHEY and SMNVEV (reference sequence). The CDR3 runs to 18 residues. V was clipped by 10 bases and J by 0 bases; unmatched bases: 15. As DNA, the CDR3 is TGTGCCACCCAAGGTGGACAGGGGGCTGGCCGGAGCACAGATACGCAGTATTTT. Protein sequence: CATQGGQGAGRSTDTQYF.

In DNA form, the CDR3 reads TGTGCCAGCAGTTTATCGGGGGCAGTACAGAACATTCAGTACTTC. Its protein product is CASSLSGAVQNIQYF. V is TRBV27 and J is TRBJ2-4; a weak D match, TRBD1 (6 bases). Germline V gives CDR1 MNHEY, CDR2 SMNVEV (reference sequence). This CDR3 is 15 amino acids long. The V and J ends lost 0 bases and 7 bases respectively, with 13 bases between them.

This clone was counted a single time. This chain links TRBV27 with TRBJ2-2; the D is unclear. Germline V gene lookup returns CDR1 MNHEY and CDR2 SMNVEV (reference sequence). Between the trimmed V and J ends, which lost 5 bases and 2 bases, there was a span of 0 bases. This CDR3 region has 11 residues. The DNA for the CDR3 is TGTGCCAGCAGTAACACCGGGGAGCTGTTTTTT. It encodes CASSNTGELFF.

The chain uses TRBV5-1 and TRBJ2-3; D gene ambiguous. V was shortened by 2 bases and J by 4 bases, with 8 bases between the two germline ends. This CDR3 has 13 residues. Per the germline V gene, CDR1 is SGHRS and CDR2 is YFSETQ. The CDR3 nucleotides are TGCGCCAGCAGCTTCCTCGACTCAGATACGCAGTATTTT. Protein sequence: CASSFLDSDTQYF. Full variable domain (missing parts from reference TRBV5-1 and TRBJ2-3): KAGVTQTPRYLIKTRGQQVTLSCSPISGHRSVSWYQQTPGQGLQFLFEYFSETQRNKGNFPGRFSGRQFSNSRSEMNVSTLELGDSALYLCASSFLDSDTQYFGPGTRLTVL.

This chain links TRBV28 with TRBJ2-7; 7 bases match TRBD1. This CDR3 has 13 residues. Unmatched junction bases numbered 5, after V lost 6 bases and J lost 3 bases. The V gene's germline CDR1 is MDHEN and CDR2 SYDVKM. Here the CDR3 reads CASRTGLDYEQYF. In nucleotides, the CDR3 is TGTGCCAGCAGGACAGGGCTAGACTACGAGCAGTACTTC.

Many counts were recorded for this clone. The gene calls are TRBV6-1 and TRBJ2-2; possible D gene TRBD1, 5 bases. The germline V gene has CDR1 MNHNS and CDR2 SASEGT. This CDR3 contains 14 residues. Deletions cut 0 bases from V and 5 bases from J, with 7 bases between. The chain's CDR3 is CASSEAHRTGELFF. CDR3 nucleotides: TGTGCCAGCAGTGAAGCGCACAGGACCGGGGAGCTGTTTTTT.

This clone was seen a few times. The V gene is TRBV7-9, the J gene TRBJ2-7; no definite D call. V was clipped by 4 bases and J by 6 bases, with 10 bases between them. CDR3 length: 12 residues. Looked up from germline, CDR1 is SEHNR and CDR2 is FQNEAQ (reference sequence). The chain's CDR3 is CASSSLDGEQYF. The CDR3 bases are TGTGCCAGCAGCTCACTGGATGGCGAGCAGTACTTC.

The CDR3 nucleotides are TGTGCCAGCAGCACTGGACAGGCGGATGGCTACACCTTC. Its translation: CASSTGQADGYTF. The chain recombines TRBV7-6 with TRBJ1-2; 7 nucleotides agree with TRBD1. Germline V lookup: CDR1 SGHVS, CDR2 FNYEAQ. With 5 bases clipped from V and 6 bases from J, the junction kept 6 bases outside the gene matches. This CDR3 comprises 13 residues.